This T cell receptor (beta chain) was retrieved from a study of regulatory T cells in long-lasting Graves disease. For the study at large: Duration of antithyroid drug therapy among newly diagnosed Graves' patients was under 3 months. General study findings and limits: Newly diagnosed patients had higher TCR diversity than persistent Graves' patients did. Persistent disease favored TRBV28, TRBJ1-2 and TRBJ2-5. Study of thyroid tissue was not done, with only peripheral blood studied.

Per the germline V gene, CDR1 is SGHAT and CDR2 is FQNNGV. Trimming shortened V by 3 bases and J by 5 bases, and 11 bases separated the two germline ends. There are 13 residues in the CDR3. This clonotype was counted at least ten times. The antigen is not known. As to time point: newly diagnosed GD, antithyroid drugs for less than 3 months. The TCR library was made from RNA extracted from PBMCs. To make TCR beta libraries, researchers used iRepertoire HTBI primers and Arm-PCR of CDR3 regions. TCRdb reprocessed the multiplex PCR reads via MiXCR and lists one record per CDR3 protein. The sample includes about 620,000 distinct CDR3 sequences, roughly 15% seen only once; the top ten take about 18%. This sample was also put to use in a study of T cells in Graves' hyperthyroidism and ophthalmopathy.

The chain links TRBV11-2 to TRBJ2-7; D may correspond to TRBD1 or TRBD2 (7 bases each). The source of this sequence is a woman between 25 and 40 years old with Graves disease. The material was peripheral blood mononuclear cells (PBMCs), obtained at new diagnosis, from a patient treated with antithyroid drugs. The CDR3 protein is CASSLGGGDEQYF. The CDR3 region has the DNA TGTGCCAGCAGCTTGGGAGGGGGCGACGAGCAGTACTTC.